Below, 28 T cell receptor beta chains from the same sample are listed, as sequenced in a study of OX40 agonist ivuxolimab in advanced cancers. Data came from immunoSEQ multiplex PCR; TCRdb stores just in-frame clones and leaves some out. Here the sample spans over 55,000 clones, about nine tenths being singletons. This material consisted of CD4+ or CD8+ T cells sorted from blood, taken in a trial of the OX40 agonist ivuxolimab. All receptors derive from an adult with an advanced solid tumor such as melanoma, head and neck, liver or kidney cancer.

The V gene is TRBV27, the J gene TRBJ2-1; 7 bases match TRBD2. In germline, CDR1 is MNHEY, CDR2 SMNVEV (reference sequence). The CDR3 contains 15 residues. V dropped 4 bases and J dropped 2; count of bases not matched to a gene: 5. The CDR3 DNA reads as TGTGCCAGCAGTTCGGGTGGGAGGGCCTACAATGAGCAGTTCTTC. Translation gives CASSSGGRAYNEQFF.

The CDR3 protein is CASSGTRNNEQFF. CDR3 nucleotide sequence: TGTGCCAGCAGTGGGACTAGAAACAATGAGCAGTTCTTC. The rearrangement uses TRBV2 and TRBJ2-1, with TRBD2 matching over 7 bases. In germline, CDR1 is SNHLY, CDR2 FYNNEI. The CDR3 has 13 residues. V lost 4 bases to trimming and J lost 5 bases; unmatched junction nucleotides: 2.

This chain links TRBV28 with TRBJ2-1; D not resolved. V gave up 4 bases and J gave up 6 bases, with 4 bases separating them. The CDR3 consists of 11 residues. Germline V lookup: CDR1 MDHEN, CDR2 SYDVKM. The CDR3 loop reads CASSSLNEQFF. In nucleotides, the CDR3 is TGTGCCAGCAGTTCCCTCAATGAGCAGTTCTTC.

The rearrangement uses TRBV19 and TRBJ2-1; D call uncertain. Germline assignment: CDR1 LNHDA and CDR2 SQIVND (reference sequence). Trimming left V 3 bases short and J 13 bases short, with 13 bases between. The CDR3 is 12 amino acids. The CDR3 DNA is TGTGCCAGTAGTATCGGTGACGTACCTCAGTTCTTC. Amino acids: CASSIGDVPQFF. The entire variable domain, with the rest obtained from reference TRBV19 and TRBJ2-1, is as follows: DGGITQSPKYLFRKEGQNVTLSCEQNLNHDAMYWYRQDPGQGLRLIYYSQIVNDFQKGDIAEGYSVSREKKESFPLTVTSAQKNPTAFYLCASSIGDVPQFFGPGTRLTVL.

With respect to this clone: This sample also contains other DNA sequences that code for the same CDR3. The chain carries TRBV11-2 and TRBJ2-7; D gene uncertain. Trimming left V 0 bases short and J 2 bases short, with 8 bases between. Germline CDR1 is SGHAT and CDR2 is FQNNGV. The CDR3 consists of 14 residues. The CDR3, as DNA: TGTGCCAGCAGCTTAGATGTAGGAGCCTACGAGCAGTACTTC. It specifies CASSLDVGAYEQYF. Full variable domain (missing parts from reference TRBV11-2 and TRBJ2-7): EAGVAQSPRYKIIEKRQSVAFWCNPISGHATLYWYQQILGQGPKLLIQFQNNGVVDDSQLPKDRFSAERLKGVDSTLKIQPAKLEDSAVYLCASSLDVGAYEQYFGPGTRLTVT.

The V gene is TRBV28, the J gene TRBJ2-3; unclear D gene. The CDR3 loop spans 15 amino acids. The V end lost 5 bases, the J end lost 6 bases, and 18 bases lay between the germline ends. Germline CDR1 and CDR2: MDHEN and SYDVKM. The CDR3 region has the DNA TGTGCCAGCAGTCCGGCTCTAGGGCCCTCGGATACGCAGTATTTT. Protein sequence: CASSPALGPSDTQYF.

This clone was seen once. This chain links TRBV4-1 with TRBJ2-4, with D unresolved. Germline CDR1 MGHRA, CDR2 YSYEKL. The V and J ends lost 1 base and 4 bases respectively, with 5 bases between them. The CDR3 totals 13 residues. The CDR3 protein is CASSQVGKNIQYF. CDR3 bases: TGCGCCAGCAGCCAAGTGGGTAAAAACATTCAGTACTTC.

The chain joins TRBV2 to TRBJ2-7, with D tentatively TRBD2 (6 bases). The germline V gene has CDR1 SNHLY and CDR2 FYNNEI. The CDR3 totals 13 residues. With 8 bases removed from V and 7 bases from J, the gap between germline ends came to 18 bases. This CDR3 reads CASAGPAVREQYF. In DNA, the CDR3 is TGTGCCAGCGCGGGACCAGCTGTGCGAGAGCAGTACTTC.

This chain uses TRBV19 with TRBJ1-5; D not certain. This CDR3 is 14 amino acids long. Between the trimmed V and J ends, which lost 3 bases and 6 bases, there was a span of 12 bases. Germline-derived CDR1 and CDR2 are LNHDA and SQIVND (reference sequence). The CDR3: CASSIGGFGQPQHF. Here the CDR3 DNA reads TGTGCCAGTAGTATTGGAGGGTTTGGTCAGCCCCAGCATTTT.

The V and J genes are TRBV7-2 and TRBJ2-7, with D uncertain. Germline loops: CDR1 SGHTA, CDR2 FQGNSA. Trimming shortened V by 5 bases and J by 3 bases, and 14 bases separated the two germline ends. The CDR3 length is 14 residues. The CDR3 protein is CASSRPEKNYEQYF. The CDR3 coding sequence is TGTGCCAGCAGCCGCCCTGAGAAAAACTACGAGCAGTACTTC.

This sequence joins TRBV30 and TRBJ2-1; 7 positions agree with TRBD2. Unmatched junction bases numbered 10, after V lost 5 bases and J lost 9 bases. CDR1 is GTSNPN and CDR2 is SVGIG in the germline V gene (reference sequence). This CDR3 is 13 amino acids long. CDR3 protein: CAWLRTSWGEQFF. Here the CDR3 DNA reads TGTGCCTGGCTCAGGACTAGTTGGGGTGAGCAGTTCTTC.

This sequence joins TRBV11-2 and TRBJ2-1; the D gene is possibly TRBD2 (5 bases). Germline assignment: CDR1 SGHAT and CDR2 FQNNGV. The CDR3 totals 16 residues. V lost 1 base, J lost 2 bases, and 12 bases lay in between. Here the CDR3 DNA reads TGTGCCAGCAGCTTAGTTGTGGGAGCCGCCTACAATGAGCAGTTCTTC. This translates into CASSLVVGAAYNEQFF.

The gene calls are TRBV7-9 and TRBJ1-5, with 7 bases aligning to TRBD1. Trimming at V came to 5 bases and at J to 1 base, leaving 5 bases not matched to a gene. CDR3 length: 15 amino acids. Germline V gene data show CDR1 as SEHNR and CDR2 as FQNEAQ (reference sequence). The CDR3 protein is CASSQGTESNQPQHF. For the CDR3, the DNA is TGTGCCAGCAGCCAGGGGACAGAAAGCAATCAGCCCCAGCATTTT.

V and J are TRBV7-9 and TRBJ2-1; TRBD2 aligns across 8 bases. This CDR3 region has 17 residues. Looked up from germline, CDR1 is SEHNR and CDR2 is FQNEAQ (reference sequence). V shed 5 bases and J 3 bases; nucleotides not matched to a gene: 12. CDR3 in DNA: TGTGCCAGCAGCCTCGGCTTTGGACGGGAGGGCTACAATGAGCAGTTCTTC. Translation gives CASSLGFGREGYNEQFF. The entire variable domain, with the rest obtained from reference TRBV7-9 and TRBJ2-1, is as follows: DTGVSQNPRHKITKRGQNVTFRCDPISEHNRLYWYRQTLGQGPEFLTYFQNEAQLEKSRLLSDRFSAERPKGSFSTLEIQRTEQGDSAMYLCASSLGFGREGYNEQFFGPGTRLTVL.

This clone came up once. The chain is built from TRBV19 and TRBJ1-1; no reliable D call. The CDR3 covers 16 residues. V was clipped by 6 bases and J by 2 bases, with 19 bases between them. Per germline, CDR1 LNHDA and CDR2 SQIVND (reference sequence). Here the CDR3 reads CASSLEGGSGNTEAFF. The CDR3 DNA is TGTGCCAGTAGCCTTGAGGGAGGGTCAGGTAACACTGAAGCTTTCTTT.

The V call is TRBV6-6, the J call TRBJ2-4; 8 nucleotides align to TRBD1. CDR1 MNHNY and CDR2 SVGAGI come from the germline V gene (reference sequence). The CDR3 spans 14 residues. V lost 1 base to trimming and J lost 7 bases; unmatched junction nucleotides: 3. DNA for the CDR3: TGTGCCAGCAGTTACTTGGGACAGGAGAACATTCAGTACTTC. Its protein is CASSYLGQENIQYF.

In this sample, this clone turned up once. V is TRBV6-5 and J is TRBJ2-7; 12 nucleotides align to TRBD2. The CDR3 is made up of 14 amino acids. V was clipped by 4 bases and J by 4 bases; unmatched bases: 2. CDR1 is MNHEY, CDR2 SVGAGI, per germline. The CDR3 nucleotides read TGTGCCAGCAGTTTGACTAGCGGGAGTTACGAGCAGTACTTC. Its protein is CASSLTSGSYEQYF.

This chain uses TRBV5-1 with TRBJ2-5; possibly TRBD1 for D (6 bases). The CDR3 loop spans 14 amino acids. V was pared by 3 bases and J by 5 bases, with 14 bases between. The germline CDR1 and CDR2 sequences are SGHRS and YFSETQ. The CDR3 is CASSWGKGEETQYF. The CDR3, as DNA: TGCGCCAGCAGCTGGGGGAAGGGGGAGGAGACCCAGTACTTC.

The chain has TRBV9 and TRBJ2-1; TRBD2 matches at 8 bases. The CDR3 runs to 16 residues. The germline V gene has CDR1 SGDLS and CDR2 YYNGEE. V was clipped by 0 bases and J by 6 bases; unmatched bases: 8. CDR3 nucleotides: TGTGCCAGCAGCGTAGCAGCAGCGGGAGCCAGCAATGAGCAGTTCTTC. Protein: CASSVAAAGASNEQFF.

The genes are TRBV19 and TRBJ1-5, with D hard to call. The CDR3 is 16 residues long. With 1 base removed from V and 3 bases from J, the gap between germline ends came to 13 bases. Germline loops: CDR1 LNHDA, CDR2 SQIVND (reference sequence). The CDR3 here is CASSIGTRSSNQPQHF. CDR3 sequence (DNA): TGTGCCAGTAGTATAGGCACGAGGTCATCCAATCAGCCCCAGCATTTT.

The V gene is TRBV30, the J gene TRBJ2-1; 14 bases fit TRBD2. V lost 5 bases, J lost 4 bases, and 7 bases stayed unmatched. Germline CDR1 is GTSNPN and CDR2 is SVGIG (reference sequence). The CDR3 contains 16 residues. CDR3 coding DNA: TGTGCCTGGGAACCTGGGACTAGCGGGAGATACAATGAGCAGTTCTTC. It codes for CAWEPGTSGRYNEQFF.

V and J are TRBV4-3 and TRBJ2-7; D possibly uses TRBD1 or TRBD2 (6 bases each). This CDR3 is 14 amino acids long. Between the trimmed V and J ends, which lost 0 bases and 6 bases, there was a span of 12 bases. Per germline, CDR1 LGHNA and CDR2 YSLEER. CDR3 protein: CASSQDRTAGEQYF. The CDR3 DNA reads as TGCGCCAGCAGCCAAGATAGGACAGCGGGCGAGCAGTACTTC.

The V and J genes are TRBV7-2 and TRBJ2-3; TRBD2 matches at 13 bases. CDR1 is SGHTA, CDR2 FQGNSA, per germline. Losses at the gene ends were 8 bases for V and 4 bases for J; bases not matched to a gene: 12. The CDR3 spans 17 residues. The DNA of the CDR3 is TGTGCCAGCCACCCGGGACTAGCGGGACAAGCCCCAGATACGCAGTATTTT. Amino acids: CASHPGLAGQAPDTQYF.

The J gene is TRBJ1-5, the V gene TRBV5-1; TRBD1 agrees at 9 bases. Germline loops: CDR1 SGHRS, CDR2 YFSETQ. The CDR3 runs 14 residues. Unmatched junction bases numbered 6, after V lost 4 bases and J lost 7 bases. DNA for the CDR3: TGCGCCAGCAGCGAGGGACAGGGTATGCAGCCCCAGCATTTT. It translates to CASSEGQGMQPQHF.

V and J are TRBV7-9 and TRBJ2-1; the D gene is possibly TRBD1 (5 bases). The CDR3 runs to 15 residues. The germline V gene has CDR1 SEHNR and CDR2 FQNEAQ (reference sequence). V was shortened by 0 bases and J by 6 bases, with 12 bases between the two germline ends. DNA of the CDR3: TGTGCCAGCAGCTTAGCGCTAGGGGTAACCAATGAGCAGTTCTTC. The encoded protein is CASSLALGVTNEQFF.

V gene TRBV5-1 combines with J gene TRBJ2-7; TRBD2 is a possible D gene (6 bases). The V gene lost 0 bases and the J gene lost 0 bases, with 13 bases spanning the gap. This CDR3 region has 16 residues. Germline V gene lookup returns CDR1 SGHRS and CDR2 YFSETQ. CDR3 sequence reads: CASSLELALSSYEQYF. The CDR3 DNA sequence: TGCGCCAGCAGCTTGGAACTAGCCCTGAGCTCCTACGAGCAGTACTTC.

The V and J genes are TRBV7-9 and TRBJ2-7; the D is unclear. Germline V lookup: CDR1 SEHNR, CDR2 FQNEAQ (reference sequence). The CDR3 sequence is 12 residues long. The V gene lost 4 bases and the J gene lost 2 bases, with 6 bases spanning the gap. CDR3 sequence: CASSSLTYEQYF. Here the CDR3 DNA reads TGTGCCAGCAGCTCGTTGACCTACGAGCAGTACTTC.

The V gene is TRBV28, the J gene TRBJ2-7, with D uncertain. The germline V gene has CDR1 MDHEN and CDR2 SYDVKM. Trimming took off 2 bases at V and 5 bases at J, with 4 bases between the two ends. The CDR3 is made up of 11 amino acids. In DNA form, the CDR3 reads TGTGCCAGCAGTTTAAATAACGAGCAGTACTTC. It yields the protein CASSLNNEQYF.